Below are 16 T cell receptor beta chains sequenced from a single sample in a study of shared clonotypes between healthy human individuals. TCRdb keeps only in-frame clones here, not all; method: immunoSEQ multiplex PCR. The profile covers under 2,500,000 clones, with 90% to 96% appearing a single time and about 0.13% taken by the ten largest. The sequenced sample was naive CD4+ T cells sorted from blood. Subset meaning: CD45RA+ positively selected. All receptors derive from a man aged 18 to 30 in good health.

This chain joins TRBV7-9 and TRBJ2-2; possibly TRBD1 for D (5 bases). Trimming left V 1 base short and J 6 bases short, with 12 bases between. The CDR3 totals 15 residues. CDR1 is SEHNR, CDR2 FQNEAQ, per germline (reference sequence). The DNA for the CDR3 is TGTGCCAGCAGCTTAGTTTTCAGGGCGTCCGGGGAGCTGTTTTTT. It encodes CASSLVFRASGELFF. Combining the CDR3 with reference TRBV7-9 and TRBJ2-2 gives the whole variable domain DTGVSQNPRHKITKRGQNVTFRCDPISEHNRLYWYRQTLGQGPEFLTYFQNEAQLEKSRLLSDRFSAERPKGSFSTLEIQRTEQGDSAMYLCASSLVFRASGELFFGEGSRLTVL.

V usage is TRBV12-5 and J usage is TRBJ1-1, with 8 bases aligning to TRBD1. Unmatched junction bases numbered 8, after V lost 6 bases and J lost 8 bases. CDR1 is LGHNT, CDR2 FRNRAP, per germline. There are 13 residues in the CDR3. For the CDR3, the DNA is TGTGCTAGTGGGGGGACAGGTCCCAACGAAGCTTTCTTT. Translating it yields CASGGTGPNEAFF.

The chain uses TRBV4-1 and TRBJ2-5, with TRBD1 matching 7 bases. Germline assignment: CDR1 MGHRA and CDR2 YSYEKL. This CDR3 comprises 15 residues. V lost 6 bases and J lost 5; bases outside the gene matches: 12. CDR3 sequence (DNA): TGCGCCAGCAGAGAAACGACAGGGAAGGGGGAGACCCAGTACTTC. Its protein product is CASRETTGKGETQYF.

The V gene is TRBV20-1, the J gene TRBJ1-2; D is ambiguous. The length of the CDR3 is 10 residues. Trimming pared 3 bases from V and 10 bases from J, leaving 9 bases between. In germline, CDR1 is DFQATT, CDR2 SNEGSKA (reference sequence). The CDR3 spells CSARFAHYTF. The DNA for the CDR3 is TGCAGTGCTAGGTTCGCCCACTACACCTTC.

The rearrangement uses TRBV4-1 and TRBJ2-7; D perhaps matches TRBD1 (6 bases). The germline gives CDR1 MGHRA, CDR2 YSYEKL. The CDR3 is 14 amino acids. V lost 4 bases, J lost 4 bases, and 14 bases lay in between. CDR3 amino acids: CASSPSLRGYEQYF. The CDR3, as DNA: TGCGCCAGCAGCCCCTCCCTCAGGGGATACGAGCAGTACTTC.

This sequence joins TRBV6-1 and TRBJ2-1; 7 bases line up with TRBD2. V shed 1 base, J shed 7 bases, and the junction held 10 bases outside the gene matches. This CDR3 is 16 amino acids long. In germline, CDR1 is MNHNS, CDR2 SASEGT. As DNA, the CDR3 is TGTGCCAGCAGTGAAGGGGGCAGGCTGGGAGGGAATGAGCAGTTCTTC. Protein product: CASSEGGRLGGNEQFF.

The chain is built from TRBV6-1 and TRBJ1-6; D is unresolved. V was shortened by 0 bases and J by 4 bases, with 10 bases between the two germline ends. The CDR3 runs to 16 residues. Germline-derived CDR1 and CDR2 are MNHNS and SASEGT. The CDR3 nucleotides read TGTGCCAGCAGTGAAGCGGGCGGAGTATATAATTCACCCCTCCACTTT. This translates into CASSEAGGVYNSPLHF.

This rearrangement joins TRBV7-9 to TRBJ2-7, with 8 positions matching TRBD1. V lost 6 bases, J lost 5 bases, and 12 bases stayed unmatched. The CDR3 length is 15 residues. Germline V CDR1 and CDR2: SEHNR, FQNEAQ (reference sequence). As DNA, the CDR3 is TGTGCCAGCAGAACCGACAGGGGAAAGGGGAACGAGCAGTACTTC. Translating gives CASRTDRGKGNEQYF.

The J gene is TRBJ2-7, the V gene TRBV15, with a weak D call TRBD2 (6 bases). This CDR3 is 13 amino acids long. Trimming left V 8 bases short and J 5 bases short, with 16 bases between. Germline V gene sequence: CDR1 LNHNV, CDR2 YYDKDF (reference sequence). In nucleotides, the CDR3 is TGTGCCACCCCGGAGGGGATTTGCGACGAGCAGTACTTC. Translating gives CATPEGICDEQYF.

Notes on this clone: Other DNA sequences in this specimen translate into the identical CDR3. The V gene is TRBV4-2, the J gene TRBJ2-5, with a possible D match to TRBD2 (5 bases). V was shortened by 1 base and J by 5 bases, with 11 bases between the two germline ends. CDR3 size: 14 residues. Germline V gene lookup returns CDR1 LGHNA and CDR2 YNFKEQ. The CDR3 loop is CASSQGGSGETQYF. The CDR3 nucleotides are TGTGCCAGCAGCCAAGGAGGCTCGGGGGAGACCCAGTACTTC.

V is TRBV10-3 and J is TRBJ2-3; 9 bases map to TRBD1. Unmatched junction bases numbered 6, after V lost 2 bases and J lost 6 bases. Per the germline V gene, CDR1 is ENHRY and CDR2 is SYGVKD. This CDR3 has 15 residues. CDR3 sequence: CAISEGTGLIDTQYF. The CDR3, as DNA: TGTGCCATCAGTGAGGGGACAGGGTTAATCGATACGCAGTATTTT.

The V gene is TRBV23-1, the J gene TRBJ1-2, with TRBD1 matching over 9 bases. TRBV23-1 is an ORF; its function is uncertain. With V trimmed by 7 bases and J by 4 bases, 13 bases remained unmatched. This CDR3 region has 16 residues. Written as DNA, the CDR3 is TGCGCCAGCACCCGAGAGAGGACAGGGGAAGGCTATGGCTACACCTTC. Protein product: CASTRERTGEGYGYTF.

The CDR3 spells CASSTVGQSLHNEQFF. The CDR3 DNA sequence: TGTGCCAGCAGTACCGTGGGACAGAGCCTCCACAATGAGCAGTTCTTC. This sequence joins TRBV28 and TRBJ2-1; the match to TRBD1 covers 7 bases. The trim removed 5 bases at V and 5 bases at J, leaving 12 bases unmatched. This CDR3 spans 16 amino acids. Per the germline V gene, CDR1 is MDHEN and CDR2 is SYDVKM.

This clone has only one observation. The chain combines TRBV25-1 with TRBJ1-2; maybe TRBD1 (6 bases). V lost 0 bases to trimming and J lost 3 bases, with 14 bases between them. Germline CDR1 is MGHDK and CDR2 is SYGVNS. The length of the CDR3 is 16 residues. The CDR3 DNA follows: TGTGCCAGCAGTGAATACGGAGGGGGTCTTGACTATGGCTACACCTTC. Its protein is CASSEYGGGLDYGYTF.

Note on this clone: This sample includes further DNA sequences coding for the same CDR3. V gene TRBV5-1 combines with J gene TRBJ2-7; D is possibly TRBD2 (7 bases). Trimming shortened V by 0 bases and J by 6 bases, and 10 bases separated the two germline ends. Looked up from germline, CDR1 is SGHRS and CDR2 is YFSETQ. This CDR3 has 13 amino acids. The chain's CDR3 is CASSLAGGREQYF. CDR3 DNA sequence: TGCGCCAGCAGCTTGGCCGGGGGGCGCGAGCAGTACTTC. The full variable domain, completed using reference TRBV5-1 and TRBJ2-7, is KAGVTQTPRYLIKTRGQQVTLSCSPISGHRSVSWYQQTPGQGLQFLFEYFSETQRNKGNFPGRFSGRQFSNSRSEMNVSTLELGDSALYLCASSLAGGREQYFGPGTRLTVT.

The chain employs TRBV4-1 and TRBJ1-2, with TRBD1 matching over 7 bases. Trimming removed 2 bases from V and 0 bases from J; junction bases left unmatched: 9. CDR3 size: 17 residues. Germline-derived CDR1 and CDR2 are MGHRA and YSYEKL. The CDR3, as DNA: TGCGCCAGCAGCCAAAGCCAGGGGGTAATTGCTAACTATGGCTACACCTTC. Amino acid sequence: CASSQSQGVIANYGYTF.